The entry below describes one TCR beta chain. This clone's antigen is unknown. Base-call qualities are not available, and no considerably larger clone is one nucleotide away. This specimen belongs to a study of cytomegalovirus exposure and HLA in healthy donors (dated by TCRdb to the late 2010s). At the level of the whole study: In an earlier analysis of 587 of the donors, 276 Gb of sequence data and some 100 million unique TCR beta sequences from about 179 million T cells were reported. About 280 gigabases of sequencing data and roughly 81 million unique TCR sequences made up an early release that covered approximately 700 HLA-typed donors. Of the roughly 420 genotyped donors, 75% to 85% were placed in the genetic ancestry cluster associated with self-reported Caucasian donors. The study aimed to test whether cataloging public T cell receptors could reveal signatures of past pathogen exposure. The T cell repertoires of under 750 subjects were profiled by immunosequencing and related to cytomegalovirus serostatus. Along with the roughly 670-subject first cohort, a separate validation cohort of 120 different subjects was used. To predict cytomegalovirus infection status, the study brought together high-throughput TCR immunosequencing, statistical association of individual TCRs with disease status, and machine learning. A later analysis re-analyzed previously published TCR beta repertoires from 666 donors and added high-resolution HLA genotyping to study TCR occurrence patterns. Rather than using new phenotypic data, the later analysis identified candidate immune exposures from TCR beta sequences and from how often those sequences occurred across donors. In an earlier analysis of roughly 580 of the donors, high-throughput TCR beta sequencing was used to judge whether each TCR beta V gene segment behaved as functional or pseudogenic. Donor age, sex, ethnicity and CMV serostatus were compiled alongside the repertoire data. A later genetic analysis took genome-wide SNP genotypes for about three fifths of the 666 donors and used that subset as a discovery cohort. All discovery cohort repertoires had been generated using a single sequencing platform. Both class I and class II loci were covered by HLA typing, at four-digit resolution. The number of donors typed differed by locus, with roughly 620-640 for A, B, C, DRB1 and DQB1, roughly 520 for DQA1, approximately 580 for DPA1, and 450 to 480 for DPB1. Four to six DR-DQ haplotypes were handled as single units for association and clustering, since linkage in the cohort was strong. Across about 380 genotyped donors of the cohort, an average of roughly 250,000 unique TCR beta nucleotide sequences per donor were sequenced, and roughly a sixth of those sequences were non-productive.

The cohort consisted of some 730 healthy bone marrow donors. All cohort members were sampled while nominally healthy, although unrecorded immune exposures were likely present. The donor tested CMV seronegative, placing the donor among the 300 to 450 seronegative members of the cohort. Each donor provided a peripheral blood sample, and peripheral blood mononuclear cells were used for TCR beta sequencing. The Qiagen DNeasy Blood Extraction Kit was used to extract genomic DNA from the blood cell samples. Libraries were prepared through the immunoSEQ multiplex PCR assay. For the multiplex PCR, a mixture combining 60 forward primers for TCR Vbeta segments and 13 reverse primers for TCR Jbeta segments was used. The CDR3 region of rearranged TCR beta genes was amplified from genomic DNA with a multiplex PCR assay. The amplified TCR beta libraries were sequenced on the Illumina HiSeq System as 87-base-pair reads. Under the source paper's analysis protocol: In a later analysis, tens of millions of unique TCR beta chains were counted across the 650 to 750 repertoires, and roughly 11 million of these chains were shared by at least two donors. Raw reads were error-corrected and collapsed into unique sequences with a nearest-neighbor algorithm that merged closely related sequences to remove PCR and sequencing errors. V, D and J gene segments were assigned by aligning CDR3 sequences to IMGT reference sequences. For a sequence to be retained, a match of at least six nucleotides was required to both a V gene segment and a J gene segment. Rearrangements were classified as productive when the CDR3 lacked stop codons and remained in frame with V and J, and all other rearrangements were classified as non-productive. CDR3 was defined according to IMGT convention as the region running from the second conserved V-encoded cysteine to the conserved J-encoded phenylalanine. In an earlier analysis of 587 of the donors, sequences lacking an unambiguous match to a single V gene segment were excluded. An earlier analysis of over 450 of the donors classified V segments as functional when productive rearrangements were above 56.7% and as segregating when the standard deviation between donors was above 5%. To diagnose cytomegalovirus status from the catalog of TCR beta chain sequences, a statistical classification framework was built. In a later analysis, TCR nucleotide sequences were compared against IMGT/GENE-DB human TR gene sequences so that V and J genes could be assigned. A later analysis assigned CDR3 sequences and most-parsimonious VDJ recombination scenarios with the TCRdist pipeline. In a later analysis, every TCR beta chain was defined by the combination of its CDR3 amino acid sequence and its V-gene family, and reads without a unique V-gene family were dropped. As a way to deal with suspected cross-contamination and a sequencing artifact, a later analysis dropped approximately 590 nucleotide sequences that were highly shared and had low generation probability. In a later analysis, a clonal expansion index was calculated for each public chain from normalized within-repertoire ranks of inferred template counts. Generation probabilities in a later analysis came from a VDJ recombination model fitted to out-of-frame rearrangements, and those results were checked against IGoR. In a later analysis, hypergeometric tests were used to score TCR-TCR, TCR-HLA and TCR-CMV co-occurrence, with a repertoire-size bias correction applied to TCR pairs. In a later analysis, false discovery rates were estimated by permuting HLA or CMV assignments 20 times. A later analysis grouped co-occurring TCRs with DBSCAN, adding TCRdist sequence similarity when clustering within HLA-allele-positive subsets. Repertoires with fewer than 30,000 or more than 120,000 public chains were left out of co-occurrence clustering, as were about 5 repertoires with anomalous nucleotide sharing. TCRdb's version of the immuneACCESS table is confined to in-frame rearrangements and falls short of the full clone set. An unresolved V gene accounts for under half of the shortfall where checked; the remainder is of unknown origin. V and J calls and clone size come straight from that table; D and trimming were deduced from the DNA. In this sample the table shows about 140,000 clones, more than 60% of which occur a single time. Together, the top ten hold approximately 1.7% of the sample.

What the research found in general, with its limitations: At a false discovery rate of 0.05, a later analysis linked under 20,000 TCR beta sequences to specific HLA alleles. Across donors, most TCR sequences were observed very rarely, whereas some public TCRs were present in many individuals. The presence/absence analyses assumed that sequencing depth was roughly uniform across donors, and that assumption may not be true. In an earlier analysis of roughly 500 of the donors, most TCR beta V segments appeared in productive rearrangements about 90% or about 30% of the time, broadly matching IMGT annotations. CMV serostatus was the only immune exposure information available for the cohort. A group of highly shared sequence variants was considered likely to be a technical artifact of the sequencing pipeline. It was suggested by the authors that the approach could potentially be generalized to other disease states and immunological phenotypes. A later analysis reported that several top co-occurrence clusters appeared linked to parvovirus B19, influenza, CMV and Epstein-Barr virus. The classifier was reported to diagnose cytomegalovirus status with high specificity and sensitivity in both the original and validation cohorts. In a later analysis, the rate of TCR association differed among HLA loci, with DRB1 alleles having the most associated TCRs and HLA-C alleles having the fewest. A later genetic analysis associated a missense DCLRE1C variant with V-gene and J-gene trimming of TCR beta chains, and an independent cohort replicated the association. Only TCR beta chains were sequenced in this cohort, and the absence of alpha or paired-chain data limited detectable features. Assigning TCR associations to individual alleles was difficult when HLA alleles, especially DR and DQ, strongly co-occurred. A later analysis found that most CMV-associated TCR beta chains appeared HLA-restricted, with HLA associations seemingly driven largely by CMV exposure. Linkage disequilibrium might explain the correlated functional status among segregating V segments, but an unknown experimental factor could not be excluded. HLA typing was unavailable for some donors at each locus, so association tests used only the typed subset. The 87-base-pair reads could not distinguish some IMGT-functional V segments, including TRBV6-2 and TRBV6-3, so those segments were excluded. The earlier analysis of some 560 of the donors excluded about 16 rarely observed V segments, including chromosome 9 orphons, because counts were too low. The study gave a list of 150 to 200 TCR beta chains associated with cytomegalovirus. A further reported finding was that TCR beta sequences accurately predicted the HLA-A and HLA-B alleles for most subjects in the first cohort. Compared with the approximately 670-donor mean, donors in an Asian-associated ancestry cluster had fewer N-insertions in productive TCRs, according to a later genetic analysis. In a later analysis, HLA-associated TCR beta chains showed more clonal expansion and lower generation probabilities than non-associated chains that were equally common. In vitro tests confirmed that three of the cytomegalovirus-associated TCR beta chains recognize cytomegalovirus antigens.

The cysteine opens and the phenylalanine closes a CDR3 of 14 amino acids. Of the read, only the CDR3 DNA is kept; its 42 bases are in frame from base 1. V loses 5 bases at its end and J loses 2 bases; junction bases beyond the gene matches: 5. According to the germline V gene, CDR1 reads SGHTA and CDR2 reads FQGNSA. The sequencing sample was made of PBMCs. The receptor comes from a male donor in good health and CMV-seronegative. Here the chain combines TRBV7-2 and TRBJ1-2, with TRBD1 matching 7 junction bases. CDR3 reads: CASSTRQGNYGYTF. The DNA sequence reads TGTGCCAGCAGCACAAGACAGGGCAACTATGGCTACACCTTC.